This T cell receptor beta chain emerged from a study of lymphopenia after photon versus proton radiotherapy. The protocol was immunoSEQ multiplex PCR, while the TCRdb copy is restricted to in-frame clones and leaves out a portion. Altogether over 35,000 clones are present, over 80% being singletons, with the ten largest covering 20% to 25%. As to this clone: Antigen: not known.

Germline V gene sequence: CDR1 MNHNS, CDR2 SASEGT. The CDR3 length is 17 residues. The germline V and J ends were trimmed by 1 base and 0 bases, with 15 bases remaining between them. Overall study results and limits: Post-nadir diversity loss with photons came from oligoclonal expansion, particularly CD8+ Temra cells. Survival link was tested only in deceased patients; proton benefit remains a possibility. Relative stability marked proton patients; photon patients lost diversity and naive cells.

The rearrangement joins TRBV6-1 to TRBJ1-1, with D unresolved. Material: peripheral blood, obtained from a patient treated with proton-based radiotherapy. The receptor was isolated from a woman in her 70s with pancreatic cancer. CDR3 in DNA: TGTGCCAGCAGTGAAGGCAGGCTAATGTTTTTGAACACTGAAGCTTTCTTT. Amino acid sequence: CASSEGRLMFLNTEAFF.